This T cell receptor (beta chain) was observed in a study of cytomegalovirus exposure and HLA in healthy donors (TCRdb year 2017). For the study in its entirety: An earlier analysis of around 600 of the donors reported 250 to 300 Gb of sequence data and around 120 million unique TCR beta sequences from about 180 million T cells. An early release covering about 600 HLA-typed donors comprised 250 to 350 gigabases of sequencing data and approximately 80 million unique TCR sequences. Of the approximately 400 genotyped donors, 65% to 90% fell in the genetic ancestry cluster associated with self-reported Caucasian donors. The aim of the study was to test whether cataloging public T cell receptors could identify signatures of past pathogen exposure. Using immunosequencing, the study profiled T cell repertoires from fewer than 700 subjects and related those repertoires to cytomegalovirus serostatus. Besides the first cohort of hundreds of subjects, a separate validation cohort made up of 90 to 150 different subjects was used. High-throughput TCR immunosequencing, statistical association of individual TCRs with disease status, and machine learning were combined to predict cytomegalovirus infection status. A later analysis re-analyzed previously published TCR beta repertoires from roughly 630 donors and added high-resolution HLA genotyping to study TCR occurrence patterns. The later analysis used no new phenotypic data to find candidate immune exposures, relying instead on TCR beta sequences and their occurrence across donors. An earlier analysis of about 620 of the donors applied high-throughput TCR beta sequencing to assess whether each TCR beta V gene segment acted as functional or pseudogenic. Donor age, sex, ethnicity and CMV serostatus were compiled alongside the repertoire data. In a later genetic analysis, genome-wide SNP genotypes for about 55% of the roughly 700 donors were used, and that subset was treated as a discovery cohort. Every discovery cohort repertoire had been produced on one sequencing platform. HLA typing covered class I and class II loci at four-digit resolution. The number of donors typed differed by locus, with about 629-630 for A, B, C, DRB1 and DQB1, 522 for DQA1, 606 for DPA1, and under 490 for DPB1. Roughly 5 DR-DQ haplotypes were handled as single units for association and clustering because linkage in the cohort was strong. On average, around 240,000 unique TCR beta nucleotide sequences were sequenced per donor among about 400 genotyped donors of the cohort, with around 19% of those sequences being non-productive.

V is shortened by 2 bases, J by 2 bases, and the region joining them spans 7 bases. CDR3 length: 13 amino acids, cysteine to phenylalanine. The retained sequence is limited to the CDR3, 39 bases, with the frame set at the first base. CDR1 and CDR2, looked up from the germline V gene, are SGDLS and YYNGEE. Libraries came from the immunoSEQ multiplex PCR assay. For the multiplex PCR, a mixture combining 60 forward primers for TCR Vbeta segments and 13 reverse primers for TCR Jbeta segments was used. The CDR3 region of rearranged TCR beta genes was amplified from genomic DNA with a multiplex PCR assay. Amplified TCR beta libraries were sequenced as 87-base-pair reads on the Illumina HiSeq System. As for the authors' bioinformatics: A later analysis tallied roughly 80 million unique TCR beta chains across the 610 or so repertoires, and some 10 million of those chains were shared by two or more donors. A nearest-neighbor algorithm error-corrected the raw reads and collapsed the reads into unique sequences, merging closely related sequences to remove PCR and sequencing errors. To assign V, D and J gene segments, CDR3 sequences were aligned to IMGT reference sequences. For a sequence to be retained, at least a six-nucleotide match to both a V gene segment and a J gene segment was required. A rearrangement counted as productive if the CDR3 had no stop codons and remained in frame with V and J, and every other rearrangement counted as non-productive. Following IMGT convention, CDR3 was defined as the stretch from the second conserved V-encoded cysteine to the conserved J-encoded phenylalanine. Sequences without an unambiguous match to a single V gene segment were excluded from the earlier analysis of 587 of the donors. An earlier analysis of 500 to 600 of the donors classified V segments as functional when productive rearrangements were above 56.7% and as segregating when the standard deviation between donors was above 5%. A statistical classification framework was developed to diagnose cytomegalovirus status using the catalog of TCR beta chain sequences. V and J gene assignment, in a later analysis, came from comparing TCR nucleotide sequences with IMGT/GENE-DB human TR gene sequences. In a later analysis, CDR3 sequences and most-parsimonious VDJ recombination scenarios were assigned using the TCRdist pipeline. In a later analysis, each TCR beta chain was defined by its CDR3 amino acid sequence together with its V-gene family, and reads lacking a unique V-gene family were excluded. A later analysis removed nearly 600 highly shared, low-generation-probability nucleotide sequences to deal with suspected cross-contamination and a sequencing artifact. In a later analysis, a clonal expansion index was calculated for each public chain from normalized within-repertoire ranks of inferred template counts. In a later analysis, generation probabilities were computed using a VDJ recombination model fitted to out-of-frame rearrangements, and the results were checked against IGoR. Hypergeometric tests were used in a later analysis to score TCR-TCR, TCR-HLA and TCR-CMV co-occurrence, with a repertoire-size bias correction applied to the TCR pairs. A later analysis estimated false discovery rates by permuting HLA or CMV assignments 20 times. In a later analysis, co-occurring TCRs were grouped using DBSCAN, and TCRdist sequence similarity was added for clustering within HLA-allele-positive subsets. For co-occurrence clustering, repertoires with fewer than 30,000 or more than 120,000 public chains were excluded, along with 5 or 6 repertoires with anomalous nucleotide sharing. TCRdb obtained this table from immuneACCESS and retained in-frame rearrangements with V and J assigned. These tables miss some clones; where compared with another copy, unresolved V genes account for less than half of the shortfall, and the remainder is unexplained. V and J calls and clone size follow that table, whereas D and trimming were derived from the DNA. The sample table contains more than 110,000 clones; only one count was recorded for approximately 79% of them. The ten largest clonotypes hold roughly 1% of the sample.

General conclusions and limits of the study: In both the original and validation cohorts, the classifier was reported to diagnose cytomegalovirus status with high specificity and sensitivity. The cohort was sequenced for TCR beta chains only, and without alpha or paired-chain data the features that could be detected were limited. V-gene and J-gene trimming of TCR beta chains was associated with a missense DCLRE1C variant in a later genetic analysis, and the association was replicated in an independent cohort. Linkage disequilibrium might explain the correlated functional status among segregating V segments, but an unknown experimental factor could not be ruled out. In an earlier analysis of some 500 of the donors, most TCR beta V segments were observed in productive rearrangements about 87% or about 30% of the time, broadly matching IMGT annotations. In a later analysis, 16,951 TCR beta sequences were associated with specific HLA alleles at a false discovery rate of 0.05. A further reported finding was that TCR beta sequences accurately predicted the HLA-A and HLA-B alleles for most subjects in the first cohort. According to a later analysis, TCR association rates differed among HLA loci, with DRB1 alleles showing the most associated TCRs and HLA-C alleles showing the fewest. In a later analysis, HLA-associated TCR beta chains were found to be more clonally expanded and to have lower generation probabilities than equally common non-associated chains. Most TCR sequences were observed very rarely across donors, whereas some public TCRs were present in many individuals. The authors suggested that the approach could potentially be generalized to other disease states and immunological phenotypes. A few of the identified cytomegalovirus-associated TCR beta chains were confirmed in vitro to be specific for cytomegalovirus antigens. In a later analysis, most CMV-associated TCR beta chains were found to appear HLA-restricted, with HLA associations seemingly driven largely by CMV exposure. Because the 87-base-pair reads could not distinguish some IMGT-functional V segments, including TRBV6-2 and TRBV6-3, those segments were excluded. Over 15 rarely observed V segments, including chromosome 9 orphons, were excluded from the earlier analysis of several hundred of the donors because counts were too low. A later genetic analysis reported fewer N-insertions in productive TCRs among donors in an Asian-associated ancestry cluster than the approximately 670-donor mean. Roughly uniform sequencing depth across donors was assumed in presence/absence analyses, although this assumption may not hold. In a later analysis, several top co-occurrence clusters were reported to appear linked to parvovirus B19, influenza, CMV and Epstein-Barr virus. The sequencing pipeline was judged likely to have produced a cluster of highly shared sequence variants as a technical artifact. CMV serostatus was the only immune exposure information available for the cohort. Strong co-occurrence of HLA alleles, especially DR and DQ, made assigning TCR associations to individual alleles difficult. The study gave a list of around 170 TCR beta chains associated with cytomegalovirus. Because HLA typing was missing for some donors at each locus, association tests included only the typed subset.

With regard to this clone: The target of this receptor is not known. Base-call qualities are not available, and no considerably larger clone is one nucleotide away.

The cohort was made up of approximately 700 healthy bone marrow donors. At the time of sampling, every cohort member was nominally healthy, though immune exposures that went unrecorded were likely present. The donor was CMV seronegative and belonged to the group of under 400 seronegative cohort members. A peripheral blood sample was collected from each donor, and TCR beta sequencing was performed on peripheral blood mononuclear cells. The Qiagen DNeasy Blood Extraction Kit was used to extract genomic DNA from the blood cell samples. The sequencing sample was made of PBMCs. The TCR was taken from a man younger than 35 in good health and CMV-seronegative. In this chain, TRBV9 is recombined with TRBJ2-5; the best D guess is TRBD1, with 5 bases matching. The CDR3 here reads CASSVAGQETQYF. The DNA sequence follows: TGTGCCAGCAGCGTGGCAGGGCAAGAGACCCAGTACTTC.